The next 8 T cell receptor beta chains were all read from a single sample in a study of vaccination effects on CD4 cells after COVID-19. These TCRs are of unknown antigen specificity. Antigen-specific CD4+ T cells expanded by the ViraFEST assay with viral peptide pools were then sequenced. At the end of around eleven days of culture, CD4+ T cells were isolated. Nobody among the vaccine recipients had prior SARS-CoV-2 infection (nucleocapsid antibodies were negative). Sequenced by immunoSEQ multiplex PCR; TCRdb stores in-frame clones only, minus some. Here the sample spans tens of thousands of clones, more than 60% being singletons. The sample was CD4+ T cells from PBMCs cultured with SARS-CoV-2 spike peptides, taken before COVID-19 vaccination. These receptor sequences come from a human donor who received a COVID-19 vaccine.

The J gene is TRBJ1-1, the V gene TRBV6-1; D uncertain. Trimming shortened V by 0 bases and J by 4 bases, and 6 bases separated the two germline ends. Germline loops: CDR1 MNHNS, CDR2 SASEGT. This CDR3 has 13 residues. CDR3 sequence reads: CASSEAPSTEAFF. DNA of the CDR3: TGTGCCAGCAGTGAAGCGCCGAGCACTGAAGCTTTCTTT.

This sequence joins TRBV9 and TRBJ1-5; TRBD1 aligns across 8 bases. The CDR3 has 15 residues. The V and J ends lost 4 bases and 1 base, in that order; junction bases with no gene match: 4. Germline V gene sequence: CDR1 SGDLS, CDR2 YYNGEE. The CDR3 nucleotides read TGTGCCAGCAGCCCCGGACAGGGAAGCAATCAGCCCCAGCATTTT. Translating gives CASSPGQGSNQPQHF.

V gene TRBV20-1 combines with J gene TRBJ2-5; 7 bases are a match to TRBD2. Germline CDR1 and CDR2: DFQATT and SNEGSKA (reference sequence). The CDR3 is 13 residues long. J was trimmed by 2 bases and V by 3 bases; bases with no gene match: 3. The CDR3 reads CSASERGQETQYF. DNA for the CDR3: TGCAGTGCTAGTGAGCGGGGACAAGAGACCCAGTACTTC.

This clone came up a few times. V gene TRBV3-1 (or the pseudogene TRBV3-2) combines with J gene TRBJ2-2; D is ambiguous. The CDR3 consists of 14 residues. The germline V gene encodes CDR1 LGHDT and CDR2 YNNKEL (reference sequence). V lost 0 bases and J 7 bases, leaving 9 bases between the germline ends. CDR3 in DNA: TGTGCCAGCAGCCAAGACCGCGTGGGCGGGGAGCTGTTTTTT. This translates into CASSQDRVGGELFF.

This clone was detected a few times. J is TRBJ2-2 and V is TRBV29-1; TRBD1 might be the D (5 bases). The germline gives CDR1 SQVTM, CDR2 ANQGSEA. The V end was cut by 6 bases, the J end by 0 bases, with 14 bases between. CDR3 length equals 15 residues. The CDR3 sequence: CSVPRPGTNTGELFF. CDR3 in DNA: TGCAGCGTGCCCCGGCCAGGGACGAACACCGGGGAGCTGTTTTTT.

J is TRBJ2-3 and V is TRBV30, with 10 bases matching TRBD2. V lost 0 bases to trimming and J lost 2 bases; unmatched junction nucleotides: 5. This CDR3 contains 16 residues. CDR1 and CDR2 (germline): GTSNPN, SVGIG (reference sequence). The CDR3 spells CAWSVLAGPYTDTQYF. DNA of the CDR3: TGTGCCTGGAGTGTACTAGCGGGGCCCTACACAGATACGCAGTATTTT.

The chain recombines TRBV30 with TRBJ1-6; D is ambiguous. Trimming left V 1 base short and J 6 bases short, with 10 bases between. CDR1 and CDR2 (germline): GTSNPN, SVGIG (reference sequence). The CDR3 spans 14 residues. The CDR3 DNA is TGTGCCTGGAGTGGGACGTTGGGTAATTCACCCCTCCACTTT. It is translated as CAWSGTLGNSPLHF.

The chain has TRBV13 and TRBJ2-2, with D perhaps TRBD1 (5 bases). Trimming took 5 bases from V and 1 from J, leaving 17 bases between them. Germline-derived CDR1 and CDR2 are PRHDT and FYEKMQ (reference sequence). The CDR3 covers 17 residues. The CDR3 reads CASSQMSDRKNTGELFF. CDR3 nucleotides: TGTGCCAGCAGCCAGATGAGCGACAGAAAGAACACCGGGGAGCTGTTTTTT.